These T cell receptor beta chains were read from a single sample in a study of T cell repertoires in cytomegalovirus infection. What these receptors recognize is not known. TCRdb re-analysed the reads in MiXCR, keeping a single row per CDR3 protein. The sample carries around 750,000 distinct CDR3 sequences, approximately 32% recorded once. The sample was cultured CD8+ T cells from PBMCs, taken from culture after CMV antigen stimulation. The source is a human donor in good health (CMV status not recorded). Some clones in this sample may be carry-over from other donors' samples. CDR3s include the opening cysteine and the closing phenylalanine or tryptophan. A D gene is named only where the DNA matches it firmly. Clone size appears in some rows only: once, few, many, or a class for an expanded clone.

TRBV13	TRBJ1-5	.	.	TGTGCCAGCAGCGTAGGACAGTCTCGCGATCAGCCCCAGCATTTT	CASSVGQSRDQPQHF
TRBV19	TRBJ1-5	.	.	TGTGCCAGTAGCCACCTCCCGGGACTTGAGAGCAATCAGCCCCAGCATTTT	CASSHLPGLESNQPQHF
TRBV18	TRBJ1-1	.	.	TGTGCCAGCTCACGGAATTCAGGGCGGAATTTCATGAACACTGAAGCTTTCTTT	CASSRNSGRNFMNTEAFF
TRBV9	TRBJ2-2	.	TRBD1	TGTGCCAGCAGCGTAGGGACAGGGGGTGAGGCCGGGGAGCTGTTTTTT	CASSVGTGGEAGELFF
TRBV7-2	TRBJ2-5	many	.	TGTGCCAGCAGCACAGGTCCTAAGTACCAAGAGACCCAGTACTTC	CASSTGPKYQETQYF
TRBV7-9	TRBJ2-1	few	.	TGTGCCAGCAGGCCCGCTCAAGACAATGAGCAGTTCTTC	CASRPAQDNEQFF
TRBV7-6	TRBJ2-7	many	.	TGTGCCAGCAGCTTACCTGGGGGGCCTGGCGAGCAGTACTTC	CASSLPGGPGEQYF
TRBV6-5	TRBJ1-5	.	TRBD1	TGTACCACCGCCCGGGACAGTTCCAATCAGCCCCAGCATTTT	CTTARDSSNQPQHF
TRBV4-2	TRBJ2-5	few	TRBD2	TGTGCCAGCAGCCAAAGGGGACTAGCGGGGAGTGAGACCCAGTACTTC	CASSQRGLAGSETQYF
TRBV5-4	TRBJ2-1	once	.	TGTGCCAGCAGCCGGGACCCCTCCCTCAATGAGCAGTTCTTC	CASSRDPSLNEQFF
TRBV7-4	TRBJ1-1	few	.	TGTGCCAGCAGCGCGGGGTCGCAGACTAACACTGAAGCTTTCTTT	CASSAGSQTNTEAFF
TRBV6-1	TRBJ2-5	.	TRBD1	TGTGCCAGCAGTCTATCGGGACAGGGAGGAAACTGGGAGACCCAGTACTTC	CASSLSGQGGNWETQYF
TRBV27	TRBJ2-3	.	TRBD2	TGTGCCAGCAGTCTATGGACTAGCGGGGGAGGGGGTGCAGATACGCAGTATTTT	CASSLWTSGGGGADTQYF
TRBV2	TRBJ2-1	.	TRBD2	TGTGCCAGCATTCCCGTTGGTAGCGGGGCGTATGAGCAGTTCTTC	CASIPVGSGAYEQFF
TRBV4-1	TRBJ1-2	.	TRBD1	TGCGCCAGCAGCCTTGTCCAGGGGGACGCAGTTGACTACACCTTC	CASSLVQGDAVDYTF
TRBV19	TRBJ2-2	.	.	TGTGCCAGTAGTATAGGCAGTAGCATGAGGACCGGGGAGCTGTTTTTT	CASSIGSSMRTGELFF
TRBV27	TRBJ2-7	.	.	TGTGCCAGCAGTTATAGGGGACGCGCCTACGAGCAGTACTTC	CASSYRGRAYEQYF
TRBV6-6	TRBJ1-6	.	.	TGTGCCAGCAGTCCCAAAGTCGGCAGGGATAATTCACCCCTCCACTTT	CASSPKVGRDNSPLHF
TRBV12-3/TRBV12-4	TRBJ2-2	.	.	TGTGCCAGTCCCCGAGTCTCAGCCTCCGGGGAGCTGTTTTTT	CASPRVSASGELFF
TRBV27	TRBJ1-5	few	.	TGTGCCAGCAGTTCCTATGACAGGTCCGTGTTTTCCAATCAGCCCCAGCATTTT	CASSSYDRSVFSNQPQHF
TRBV9	TRBJ2-5	.	.	TGTGCCAGCAGCGGAGGGTTCCGTCAAGAGACCCAGTACTTC	CASSGGFRQETQYF
TRBV6-2/TRBV6-3	TRBJ1-1	.	.	TGTGCCAGCAGAGGGGGAGCGACTGAAGCTTTCTTT	CASRGGATEAFF
TRBV7-2	TRBJ2-1	many	TRBD2	TGTGCCAGCAGCTTAGCAGCGGGGGGGAAGTTGGATGAGCAGTTCTTC	CASSLAAGGKLDEQFF
TRBV29-1	TRBJ2-7	.	.	TGCAGCGTTGAAGGGGTGGGGGACGGTGAGCAGTACTTC	CSVEGVGDGEQYF
TRBV6-2/TRBV6-3	TRBJ1-5	few	TRBD1	TGTGCCAGCAGAAGTAGACAGGGGCGCCAGCCCCAGCATTTT	CASRSRQGRQPQHF
TRBV7-6	TRBJ2-5	.	TRBD1	TGTGCCAGCAGTCTAAGACAGGGGGAGGAAGAGACCCAGTACTTC	CASSLRQGEEETQYF
TRBV3-1	TRBJ2-3	.	.	TGTGCCAGCAGCCAAGAATCGGGGGCGCGGTACCCAGATACGCAGTATTTT	CASSQESGARYPDTQYF
TRBV5-4	TRBJ1-4	.	.	TGTGCCAGCAGCAGCAGGGGTGGACCTAATGAAAAACTGTTTTTT	CASSSRGGPNEKLFF
TRBV14	TRBJ2-1	.	.	TGTGCCAGCAGCCTTCCAGGGGCGAGTGAGCAGTTCTTC	CASSLPGASEQFF
TRBV7-2	TRBJ2-2	many	.	TGTGCCAGCAGCTTAGGGGCCGGGGAGCTGTTTTTT	CASSLGAGELFF
TRBV6-6	TRBJ2-2	.	.	TGTGCCAGCAGTTACGGGGTAAACACCGGGGAGCTGTTTTTT	CASSYGVNTGELFF
TRBV27	TRBJ2-7	.	.	TGTGCCAGCAGCATTGTTGGGGGCGTTTACGAGCAGTACTTC	CASSIVGGVYEQYF
TRBV12-3/TRBV12-4	TRBJ2-1	many	.	TGTGCCAGCAGTTCCGGGCTGGGGTACTCCTACAATGAGCAGTTCTTC	CASSSGLGYSYNEQFF
TRBV7-8	TRBJ1-1	many	.	TGTGCCAGCAGCGCAGGAGCGTTGGACACTGAAGCTTTCTTT	CASSAGALDTEAFF
TRBV12-3/TRBV12-4	TRBJ2-3	.	.	TGTGCCAGCGCCTTGAGGCCAGATACGCAGTATTTT	CASALRPDTQYF
TRBV27	TRBJ2-7	.	.	TGTGCCAGCGGTTATGGAGGCGAGCAGTACTTC	CASGYGGEQYF
TRBV20-1	TRBJ1-1	.	.	TGCAGTGCTAGAGGTTCTTACAGGGCCGGGTCGAACACTGAAGCTTTCTTT	CSARGSYRAGSNTEAFF